This T cell receptor beta chain came from a study of OX40 agonist ivuxolimab in advanced cancers. Study information: The dose-escalation cohort was about 86% male, with a mean age of approximately 62 years, ranging about 23 to 90. Three dose-escalation patients had partial responses: one with hepatocellular carcinoma and two with cutaneous melanoma.

V was trimmed by 0 bases and J by 4 bases, leaving 13 bases between them. This CDR3 comprises 15 residues. Per germline, CDR1 MGHRA and CDR2 YSYEKL. Only in-frame clones appear in the TCRdb table, and some are missing; sequencing was by immunoSEQ multiplex PCR. This table holds 55,000 to 75,000 clones, about nine tenths found once. The TCR sequence derives from an adult with an advanced solid tumor such as melanoma, head and neck, liver or kidney cancer. The specimen was CD4+ or CD8+ T cells sorted from blood, collected in a trial of the OX40 agonist ivuxolimab. V and J are TRBV4-1 and TRBJ2-7; the D is unclear. CDR3 nucleotides: TGCGCCAGCAGCCAAGAGGCTAGAAGTTTATACGAGCAGTACTTC. This codes for CASSQEARSLYEQYF.